This passage covers 30 T cell receptor beta chains from one sample sequenced in a study of cytomegalovirus exposure and HLA in healthy donors listed by TCRdb under 2017. The library was produced with the immunoSEQ multiplex PCR assay. For the multiplex PCR, a mixture combining 60 forward primers for TCR Vbeta segments and 13 reverse primers for TCR Jbeta segments was used. In TCRdb, the immuneACCESS table is reduced to in-frame sequences with V and J assigned. These tables do not hold every clone; where another copy was compared, an unresolved V gene accounts for under half, and the others remain unexplained. In this sample the table shows about 150,000 clones, 65% to 85% of which occur a single time. The ten most abundant clones make up approximately 5.6% of the sample. Sequences were obtained from PBMCs. The receptor source for this set is a woman in her 40s in good health and CMV-seropositive.

The V call is TRBV10-3, the J call TRBJ2-7; D is perhaps TRBD2 (6 bases). The V end was cut by 11 bases, the J end by 1 base, with 24 bases between. Germline V gives CDR1 ENHRY, CDR2 SYGVKD. CDR3 size: 16 residues. The CDR3 region has the DNA TGTGCCGCGTCTCCGGCTACGGCGGGGTTATCCTACGAGCAGTACTTC. Its translation is CAASPATAGLSYEQYF.

Worth noting for this clone: At one of its ends the junction is not consistent with the germline gene, which may arise from a read error. The V call is TRBV7-9, the J call TRBJ2-7; TRBD1 might be the D (5 bases). This CDR3 is built from 12 residues. The V gene's germline CDR1 is SEHNR and CDR2 FQNEAQ (reference sequence). In DNA form, the CDR3 reads TGTTCCAGCAGCTTAAGGGGCTACGAGCAGTACTTC. Amino acid sequence: CSSSLRGYEQYF.

In DNA form, the CDR3 reads TGTGCCAGCTCACCTTCTCTGGACAGCCAGGATTTCTTT. It specifies CASSPSLDSQDFF. The rearrangement links TRBV18 to TRBJ1-1; D might be TRBD1 (6 bases). Trimming took 3 bases from V and 13 from J, leaving 18 bases between them. Germline-derived CDR1 and CDR2 are KGHSH and LQKENI. The CDR3 extends over 13 amino acids.

This clone turned up a few times. V is TRBV5-1 and J is TRBJ2-7, with 12 positions matching TRBD2. Germline CDR1 and CDR2: SGHRS and YFSETQ. The CDR3 totals 19 residues. V dropped 4 bases and J dropped 1; count of bases not matched to a gene: 15. The CDR3 is CASSTTPPLTSGSSYEQYF. As DNA, the CDR3 is TGCGCCAGCAGCACCACACCCCCCTTGACTAGCGGGAGTTCCTACGAGCAGTACTTC.

The rearrangement uses TRBV5-1 and TRBJ2-2, with 8 bases matching TRBD2. V lost 1 base to trimming and J lost 5 bases; unmatched junction nucleotides: 13. The CDR3 sequence is 18 residues long. Germline CDR1 is SGHRS and CDR2 is YFSETQ. In nucleotides, the CDR3 is TGCGCCAGCAGCTTGTCCGTCAAGTTACGGGGGGGGACCGGGGAGCTGTTTTTT. Amino acid sequence: CASSLSVKLRGGTGELFF.

This chain joins TRBV27 and TRBJ2-7; tentatively, D is TRBD2 (5 bases). Germline lookup yields CDR1 MNHEY and CDR2 SMNVEV (reference sequence). This CDR3 comprises 15 residues. Between the trimmed V and J ends, which lost 4 bases and 7 bases, there was a span of 20 bases. The CDR3 bases are TGTGCCAGCAGTTATATGGCAAGCACGGGCGGGGAGCAGTACTTC. The encoded protein is CASSYMASTGGEQYF.

This chain links TRBV6-1 with TRBJ2-2, with a possible D match to TRBD1 (6 bases). Deletions cut 6 bases from V and 5 bases from J, with 10 bases between. The CDR3 runs 13 residues. In germline, CDR1 is MNHNS, CDR2 SASEGT. The CDR3 DNA reads TGTGCCAGCAGCCGGACAGCAACCGGGGAGCTGTTTTTT. Protein sequence: CASSRTATGELFF.

This clone was detected once. The chain employs TRBV7-3 and TRBJ2-5; 8 nucleotides align to TRBD1. The J call may not be correct, given that the DNA end is closer to TRBJ2-7. This CDR3 region has 15 residues. CDR1 SGHTA and CDR2 FQGTGA come from the germline V gene. The CDR3: CASSQAGGPSYEQYF. CDR3 bases: TGTGCCAGCAGCCAGGCAGGGGGCCCCTCCTACGAGCAGTACTTC.

In this sample, this clone turned up once. This chain uses TRBV9 with TRBJ2-3, with TRBD2 as a possible D gene (6 bases). Trimming took off 5 bases at V and 2 bases at J, with 15 bases between the two ends. CDR1 and CDR2 from the germline V gene are SGDLS and YYNGEE. This CDR3 spans 15 amino acids. CDR3 residues: CASRPPGLSTDTQYF. Written as DNA, the CDR3 is TGTGCCAGCAGACCGCCGGGACTTTCCACAGATACGCAGTATTTT.

The chain employs TRBV27 and TRBJ2-2; 8 nucleotides line up with TRBD1. Germline trimming cut 5 bases from V and 6 bases from J; bases unmatched to any gene: 5. The CDR3 extends over 14 amino acids. Germline values: CDR1 MNHEY, CDR2 SMNVEV (reference sequence). In DNA, the CDR3 is TGTGCCAGCAGTGGAAGGACAGGGCCCGGGGAGCTGTTTTTT. Translated, it gives CASSGRTGPGELFF.

The V and J genes are TRBV10-2 and TRBJ1-1, with 11 bases matching TRBD1. Germline lookup yields CDR1 WSHSY and CDR2 SAAADI. The CDR3 sequence is 19 residues long. V lost 0 bases, J lost 0 bases, and 9 bases stayed unmatched. CDR3 loop: CASSESKRTGGALNTEAFF. CDR3 DNA sequence: TGCGCCAGCAGTGAGTCCAAAAGGACAGGGGGCGCCTTGAACACTGAAGCTTTCTTT.

This chain uses TRBV15 with TRBJ1-2; D is perhaps TRBD1 (5 bases). In germline, CDR1 is LNHNV, CDR2 YYDKDF (reference sequence). This CDR3 spans 15 amino acids. V lost 3 bases and J 0 bases, leaving 11 bases between the germline ends. The CDR3 DNA follows: TGTGCCACCAGCAGGGACACCATTTCTAACTATGGCTACACCTTC. Translating it yields CATSRDTISNYGYTF.

The chain combines TRBV19 with TRBJ1-4, with 8 bases matching TRBD1. V lost 3 bases to trimming and J lost 9 bases; unmatched junction nucleotides: 9. The CDR3 consists of 15 residues. Per germline, CDR1 LNHDA and CDR2 SQIVND (reference sequence). CDR3 residues: CASSIRTGPWKKLFF. CDR3 nucleotides: TGTGCCAGTAGTATCCGGACAGGGCCTTGGAAAAAACTGTTTTTT.

The chain has TRBV27 and TRBJ2-7; D unclear. CDR1 is MNHEY and CDR2 is SMNVEV in the germline V gene (reference sequence). With 6 bases removed from V and 2 bases from J, the gap between germline ends came to 5 bases. The CDR3 loop spans 11 amino acids. CDR3 protein: CASSPTYEQYF. The CDR3 DNA reads TGTGCCAGCAGCCCAACCTACGAGCAGTACTTC.

The rearrangement links TRBV6-5 to TRBJ2-6; a possible D gene is TRBD2 (5 bases). The V end lost 5 bases, the J end lost 2 bases, and 10 bases lay between the germline ends. This CDR3 has 15 amino acids. In germline, CDR1 is MNHEY, CDR2 SVGAGI. In DNA, the CDR3 is TGTGCCAGCAGTCCCCGGGGTGCTGGGGCCAACGTCCTGACTTTC. This encodes CASSPRGAGANVLTF.

The chain combines TRBV6-5 with TRBJ1-2; no firm D call. The V gene's germline CDR1 is MNHEY and CDR2 SVGAGI. The CDR3 is 15 residues long. V was clipped by 0 bases and J by 7 bases, with 15 bases between them. CDR3 coding DNA: TGTGCCAGCAGTTACTCCGCCGAGGGATTCGGTGGCTACACCTTC. Its protein is CASSYSAEGFGGYTF.

This chain links TRBV11-3 with TRBJ2-5; 9 bases line up with TRBD1. This CDR3 has 14 residues. CDR1 is SGHNT, CDR2 YENEEA, per germline. With 5 bases clipped from V and 3 bases from J, the junction kept 4 bases outside the gene matches. The CDR3 region has the DNA TGTGCCAGCAGCAAGGACAGGGGTGAAGAGACCCAGTACTTC. Translating it yields CASSKDRGEETQYF.

The chain carries TRBV5-1 and TRBJ1-4, with D possibly being TRBD1 (5 bases). The CDR3 has 16 residues. The V end was cut by 0 bases, the J end by 5 bases, with 14 bases between. CDR1 and CDR2 (germline): SGHRS, YFSETQ. The CDR3 DNA reads as TGCGCCAGCAGCTTGGCGAGGGCTGGGGGGAATGAAAAACTGTTTTTT. It is translated as CASSLARAGGNEKLFF.

This clone was seen only once. The chain carries TRBV11-2 and TRBJ2-1; D is undetermined. This CDR3 spans 13 amino acids. Germline V gene sequence: CDR1 SGHAT, CDR2 FQNNGV. The germline V and J ends were trimmed by 1 base and 7 bases, with 8 bases remaining between them. The CDR3 region is CASSLVQDNEQFF. CDR3 nucleotide sequence: TGTGCCAGCAGCTTAGTTCAGGATAATGAGCAGTTCTTC.

This sequence joins TRBV5-1 and TRBJ1-1; 8 nucleotides line up with TRBD1. Trimming took 4 bases from V and 3 from J; bases not matched to a gene: 11. In germline, CDR1 is SGHRS, CDR2 YFSETQ. CDR3 length equals 16 residues. This CDR3 is CASSPDREPLDTEAFF. The DNA of the CDR3 is TGCGCCAGCAGCCCGGACAGGGAACCATTGGACACTGAAGCTTTCTTT.

The rearrangement links TRBV7-9 to TRBJ2-1; the D gene is possibly TRBD2 (5 bases). Trimming pared 5 bases from V and 6 bases from J, leaving 17 bases between. Germline V CDR1 and CDR2: SEHNR, FQNEAQ (reference sequence). The CDR3 covers 15 residues. As DNA, the CDR3 is TGTGCCAGCAGCCCACTAGTATTTTTTGCCAATGAGCAGTTCTTC. Its translation: CASSPLVFFANEQFF.

This rearrangement joins TRBV19 to TRBJ2-1, with 9 positions matching TRBD2. CDR3 length: 16 residues. With 1 base clipped from V and 9 bases from J, the junction kept 10 bases outside the gene matches. CDR1 LNHDA and CDR2 SQIVND come from the germline V gene (reference sequence). In nucleotides, the CDR3 is TGTGCCAGTAGTATAGTTGGTAGCGGGAGACCGGGTGAGCAGTTCTTC. This translates into CASSIVGSGRPGEQFF.

The gene calls are TRBV18 and TRBJ2-1, with D possibly being TRBD2 (5 bases). The length of the CDR3 is 15 residues. The germline V and J ends were trimmed by 3 bases and 0 bases, with 9 bases remaining between them. CDR1 and CDR2 (germline): KGHSH, LQKENI. This CDR3 reads CASSPQRSSYNEQFF. The CDR3 DNA follows: TGTGCCAGCTCACCCCAGCGGAGCTCCTACAATGAGCAGTTCTTC.

The rearrangement uses TRBV28 and TRBJ1-4; D is perhaps TRBD1 (5 bases). The germline CDR1 and CDR2 sequences are MDHEN and SYDVKM. V dropped 4 bases and J dropped 5 bases, with 11 bases sitting between them. The CDR3 length is 14 residues. The DNA of the CDR3 is TGTGCCAGCAGTTCCATAGGACACAATGAAAAACTGTTTTTT. Its translation: CASSSIGHNEKLFF.

The chain couples TRBV7-2 to TRBJ1-1; D not resolved. CDR1 SGHTA and CDR2 FQGNSA come from the germline V gene. V gave up 1 base and J gave up 4 bases, with 4 bases separating them. The CDR3 extends over 12 amino acids. CDR3 sequence reads: CASSLVSTEAFF. CDR3 DNA: TGTGCCAGCAGCTTAGTTAGCACTGAAGCTTTCTTT.

V gene TRBV19 combines with J gene TRBJ1-2; D call uncertain. In germline, CDR1 is LNHDA, CDR2 SQIVND (reference sequence). Trimming took off 3 bases at V and 5 bases at J, with 10 bases between the two ends. CDR3 length: 13 amino acids. In nucleotides, the CDR3 is TGTGCCAGTAGTATCAAGAGGGAGTATGGCTACACCTTC. Protein sequence: CASSIKREYGYTF.

This clone came up a few times. The gene calls are TRBV19 and TRBJ2-2, with D possibly matching TRBD2 (6 bases). CDR1 and CDR2 (germline): LNHDA, SQIVND (reference sequence). V was clipped by 5 bases and J by 6 bases, with 10 bases between them. This CDR3 is 13 amino acids long. This CDR3 is CASSGGLAGELFF. Written as DNA, the CDR3 is TGTGCCAGTAGTGGAGGGTTGGCCGGGGAGCTGTTTTTT.

This clone has only a few counts. The V and J genes are TRBV5-1 and TRBJ1-6, with 10 positions matching TRBD1. V dropped 0 bases and J dropped 10; count of bases not matched to a gene: 10. Germline V lookup: CDR1 SGHRS, CDR2 YFSETQ. This CDR3 contains 17 residues. CDR3 bases: TGCGCCAGCAGCTTGGGGGGACAGGGGTTGGAGAGCTCACCCCTCCACTTT. Its translation is CASSLGGQGLESSPLHF.

Ten or more counts support this clone. V usage is TRBV29-1 and J usage is TRBJ2-7, with 10 bases that match TRBD2. V lost 4 bases, J lost 3 bases, and 6 bases stayed unmatched. CDR1 is SQVTM, CDR2 ANQGSEA, per germline. There are 14 residues in the CDR3. The CDR3 here is CSVGEREGRYEQYF. The DNA for the CDR3 is TGCAGCGTTGGGGAGCGGGAGGGCCGCTACGAGCAGTACTTC.

The chain couples TRBV7-9 to TRBJ2-2; TRBD1 matches 8 bases. J was trimmed by 6 bases and V by 0 bases; bases with no gene match: 0. Germline V gene data show CDR1 as SEHNR and CDR2 as FQNEAQ (reference sequence). The CDR3 sequence is 14 residues long. CDR3 in DNA: TGTGCCAGCAGCTTAGCCAGGGGGCCCGGGGAGCTGTTTTTT. Amino acid sequence: CASSLARGPGELFF.